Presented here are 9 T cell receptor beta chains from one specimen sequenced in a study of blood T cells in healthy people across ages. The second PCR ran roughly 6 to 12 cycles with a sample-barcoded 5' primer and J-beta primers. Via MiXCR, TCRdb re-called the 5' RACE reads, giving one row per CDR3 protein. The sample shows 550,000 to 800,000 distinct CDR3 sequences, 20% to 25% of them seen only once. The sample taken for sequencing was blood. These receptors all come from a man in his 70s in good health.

CDR3 in amino acids: CASSLSPQGATYEQYF. For the CDR3, the DNA is TGTGCCAGCAGTTTGAGCCCCCAGGGGGCGACCTACGAGCAGTACTTC. This chain connects TRBV27 to TRBJ2-7; 8 bases match TRBD1. This CDR3 is 16 amino acids long. J was trimmed by 2 bases and V by 3 bases; bases with no gene match: 9. CDR1 MNHEY and CDR2 SMNVEV come from the germline V gene (reference sequence).

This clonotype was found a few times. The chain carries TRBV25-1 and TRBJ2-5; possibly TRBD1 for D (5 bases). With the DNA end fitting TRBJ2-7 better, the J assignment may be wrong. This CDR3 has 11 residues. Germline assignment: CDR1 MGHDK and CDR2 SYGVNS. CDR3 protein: CASSTGYEQYF. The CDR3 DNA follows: TGTGCCAGCTCCACAGGCTACGAGCAGTACTTC.

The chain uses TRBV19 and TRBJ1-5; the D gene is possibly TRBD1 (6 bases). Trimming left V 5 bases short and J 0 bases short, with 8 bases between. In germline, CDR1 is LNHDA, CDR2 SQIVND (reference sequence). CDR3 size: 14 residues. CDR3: CASSSGVSNQPQHF. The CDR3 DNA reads TGTGCCAGTAGTTCAGGGGTTAGCAATCAGCCCCAGCATTTT.

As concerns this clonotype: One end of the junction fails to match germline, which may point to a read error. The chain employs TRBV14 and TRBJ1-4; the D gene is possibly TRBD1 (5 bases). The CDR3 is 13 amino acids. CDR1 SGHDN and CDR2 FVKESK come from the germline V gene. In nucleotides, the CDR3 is TGTGCCAGCAGCCGAAGCGTGGGGGAAAAACTGCTTTTT. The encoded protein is CASSRSVGEKLLF.

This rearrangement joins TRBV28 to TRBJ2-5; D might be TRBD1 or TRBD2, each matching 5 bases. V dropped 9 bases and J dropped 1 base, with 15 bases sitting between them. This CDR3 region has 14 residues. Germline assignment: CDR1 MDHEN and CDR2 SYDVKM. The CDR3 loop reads CASHGAPVQETQYF. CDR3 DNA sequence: TGTGCCAGTCACGGGGCACCGGTCCAAGAGACCCAGTACTTC.

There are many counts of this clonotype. CDR3 in amino acids: CASSPGQYQETQYF. CDR3 bases: TGCGCCAGCAGCCCCGGCCAGTACCAAGAGACCCAGTACTTC. This sequence joins TRBV4-3 and TRBJ2-5; D unclear. Germline V gene sequence: CDR1 LGHNA, CDR2 YSLEER. Between the trimmed V and J ends, which lost 4 bases and 0 bases, there was a span of 9 bases. This CDR3 region has 14 residues.

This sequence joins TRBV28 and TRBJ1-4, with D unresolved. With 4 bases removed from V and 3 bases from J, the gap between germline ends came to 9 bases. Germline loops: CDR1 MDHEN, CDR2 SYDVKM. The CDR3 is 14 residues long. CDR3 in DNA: TGTGCCAGCAGTTCACCGGGAGCTAATGAAAAACTGTTTTTT. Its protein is CASSSPGANEKLFF.

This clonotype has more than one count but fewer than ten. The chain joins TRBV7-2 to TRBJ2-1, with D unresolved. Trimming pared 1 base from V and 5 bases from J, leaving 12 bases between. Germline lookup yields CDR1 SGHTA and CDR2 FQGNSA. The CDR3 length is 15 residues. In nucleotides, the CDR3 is TGTGCCAGCAGCTTAGAACAGCAAAGCCACAATGAGCAGTTCTTC. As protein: CASSLEQQSHNEQFF.

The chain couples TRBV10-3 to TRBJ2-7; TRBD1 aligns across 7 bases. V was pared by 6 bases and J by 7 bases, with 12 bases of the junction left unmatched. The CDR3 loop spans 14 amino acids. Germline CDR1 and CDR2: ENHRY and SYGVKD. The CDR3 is CAISLAGTDQEQYF. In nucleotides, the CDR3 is TGTGCCATCAGCCTCGCCGGGACAGACCAAGAGCAGTACTTC.